Listed below are T cell receptor beta chains from one sample, sequenced in a study of graft-versus-host responses after intestinal transplantation. The assay was immunoSEQ multiplex PCR, and TCRdb's table has in-frame clones only and misses some. The table shows fewer than 20,000 clones, with around 83% occurring only once. The sample consisted of ileum tissue, taken just under 600 days after intestinal transplantation. The receptors stem from a human patient who received an intestinal transplant, so some T cells may come from the graft donor. Each CDR3 is given with its conserved first and last residue.

V gene: TRBV5-7
CDR3 protein: CASSLGAGETQYF

V gene: TRBV7-9
CDR3 protein: CASSPTPGTGYEQYF

V gene: TRBV5-1
CDR3 protein: CASSLTQFSSGNTIYF

V gene: TRBV9
CDR3 protein: CASSPIGTSYEQYF

V gene: TRBV27
CDR3 protein: CASSFADRTDTQYF

V gene: TRBV6-5
CDR3 protein: CASSYSSFTANYGYTF

V gene: TRBV18
CDR3 protein: CASSPQTGPFYTGELFF

V gene: TRBV10-3
CDR3 protein: CATYDRDRLYEQYF

V gene: TRBV6-5
CDR3 protein: CASTQDRTTEAFF

V gene: TRBV2
CDR3 protein: CASSEALSAVYEQYF

V gene: TRBV2
CDR3 protein: CASSDRGLASNQPQHF

V gene: TRBV5-6
CDR3 protein: CASSLGQGTGELFF

V gene: TRBV11-2
CDR3 protein: CASSLGGGYTGELFF

V gene: TRBV2
CDR3 protein: CASSETWVGETQYF

V gene: TRBV7-2
CDR3 protein: CASSLGGGTKEQFF

V gene: TRBV29-1
CDR3 protein: CSVVVLTGDTF

V gene: TRBV19
CDR3 protein: CASSEDTATPYNEQFF

V gene: TRBV7-2
CDR3 protein: CASRQWDARTDTQYF

V gene: TRBV5-5
CDR3 protein: CASSLAGGYSLTEKLFF

V gene: TRBV6-1
CDR3 protein: CASSERGPGGDEQYF

V gene: TRBV10-2
CDR3 protein: CASSDRALAKNIQYF

V gene: TRBV19
CDR3 protein: CASSSLARRDTQYF